This T cell receptor beta chain derives from a study of T cell responses to AZD1222 COVID-19 vaccine. Study as a whole: Pooled samples include second doses given at about 4 or 12 weeks. General observations from the study: An increase in Spike-specific TCR breadth and depth was observed after two AZD1222 doses. There were vaccine-associated CD4 TCRs across spike, dominant at 160-218 and 743-854. Clonal diversity was possibly underestimated, and the donors were mostly white British, with more females.

About this clone itself: The antigen is unknown.

The V gene's germline CDR1 is SGHRS and CDR2 YFSETQ. The CDR3 consists of 15 residues. With V trimmed by 4 bases and J by 1 base, 7 bases remained unmatched. Clones were read by immunoSEQ multiplex PCR, and TCRdb kept only the in-frame ones, dropping some. The table shows tens of thousands of clones, with approximately 90% occurring only once. This receptor was obtained from an adult in good health. V usage is TRBV5-1 and J usage is TRBJ1-1; 7 nucleotides match TRBD1. The sample in question was peripheral blood, obtained on day 0 of AZD1222 vaccination. The CDR3: CASSPWTGSNTEAFF. The CDR3 DNA reads as TGCGCCAGCAGCCCTTGGACAGGCTCGAACACTGAAGCTTTCTTT.